Listed below are T cell receptor beta chains from one sample, sequenced in a study of T cell responses to AZD1222 COVID-19 vaccine. Data came from immunoSEQ multiplex PCR; TCRdb stores just in-frame clones and leaves some out. This sample has some 150,000 clones; roughly 93% occur once, and the top ten carry less than 0.95%. The specimen was peripheral blood, collected on day 0 of MenACWY control vaccination. The receptors were sampled from an adult in good health. CDR3s include the opening cysteine and the closing phenylalanine or tryptophan. D genes are given only for firm matches. A row's size may be missing; if present it is once, few, many or a size class.

D,size,J,V,DNA,CDR3
NA,NA,TRBJ1-2,TRBV10-3,TGTGCCATCAGTGAGCCGGGGGGGGACTATGGCTACACCTTC,CAISEPGGDYGYTF
NA,once,TRBJ1-2,TRBV12-3/TRBV12-4,TGTGCCAGCAGTTTCGAACGGACTTATGGCTACACCTTC,CASSFERTYGYTF
NA,NA,TRBJ1-2,TRBV6-5,TGTGCCAGCAGAACTGAACAGGATTACTATGGCTACACCTTC,CASRTEQDYYGYTF
TRBD1,NA,TRBJ1-1,TRBV6-2/TRBV6-3,TGTGCCAGCAGCCCAAACAGGGGATTCACTGAAGCTTTCTTT,CASSPNRGFTEAFF
NA,once,TRBJ1-2,TRBV6-1,TGTGCCAGCAGTGTGGGGCAGGGCATAGGCTTCTCGTATGGCTACACCTTC,CASSVGQGIGFSYGYTF
NA,few,TRBJ1-3,TRBV5-6,TGTGCCAGCAGCTTGGAAGGGAGTAGCTCTGGAAACACCATATATTTT,CASSLEGSSSGNTIYF
NA,once,TRBJ1-2,TRBV10-3,TGTGCCATCAGTGAGTCTCCGAGGGACTATGGCTACACCTTC,CAISESPRDYGYTF
NA,NA,TRBJ1-1,TRBV30,TGTGCCTGGAGTCCCACTTGGACTGAAGCTTTCTTT,CAWSPTWTEAFF
TRBD2,NA,TRBJ2-2,TRBV25-1,TGTGCCAGCAGCGGGGGACTAGCGGGAGGGAACACCGGGGAGCTGTTTTTT,CASSGGLAGGNTGELFF
TRBD1,NA,TRBJ2-2,TRBV24-1,TGTGCCACCAGTGATCCACGACAGGGGGAAACCGGGGAGCTGTTTTTT,CATSDPRQGETGELFF
NA,NA,TRBJ2-4,TRBV21-1,TGTGCCAGCAGCAAAGGGGACGGGACAGCCAAAAACATTCAGTACTTC,CASSKGDGTAKNIQYF
NA,NA,TRBJ2-7,TRBV5-1,TGCGCCAGCAGCTTGGCAGGCCTGGACTACGAGCAGTACTTC,CASSLAGLDYEQYF
TRBD2,NA,TRBJ2-2,TRBV4-2,TGTGCCAGCAGCCAAGGGACTAGCGAGGACACCGGGGAGCTGTTTTTT,CASSQGTSEDTGELFF
NA,NA,TRBJ2-7,TRBV2,TGTGCCAGCAGTGAAGGAAGGGGGTTGACCTACGAGCAGTACTTC,CASSEGRGLTYEQYF
TRBD1,NA,TRBJ2-5,TRBV2,TGTGCCAGCCCTGACACGAGGACAGGGCGGTACCAAGAGACCCAGTACTTC,CASPDTRTGRYQETQYF
TRBD1,NA,TRBJ1-2,TRBV7-2,TGTGCCAGCAGCTTGGGACAGGGATATGGCTACACCTTC,CASSLGQGYGYTF
NA,NA,TRBJ1-2,TRBV20-1,TGCAGTGCTAGGGGGGACGGCGACTACACCTTC,CSARGDGDYTF
TRBD1,NA,TRBJ1-3,TRBV3-1/TRBV3-2,TGTGCCAGCAGTCAACAGGGGCGGACTGGAAACACCATATATTTT,CASSQQGRTGNTIYF
NA,NA,TRBJ1-5,TRBV5-4,TGTGCCAGCAGCCTTCAGGGGTACAATCAGCCCCAGCATTTT,CASSLQGYNQPQHF
NA,NA,TRBJ1-4,TRBV19,TGTGCCAGTAGTCGTAGTGCTAATGAAAAACTGTTTTTT,CASSRSANEKLFF
NA,NA,TRBJ2-2,TRBV5-1,TGCGCCAGCAGCTTGGGGCAGACGAACACCGGGGAGCTGTTTTTT,CASSLGQTNTGELFF
NA,NA,TRBJ1-3,TRBV2,TGTGCCAGCGAACAGGTCCCAAACACCATATATTTT,CASEQVPNTIYF
NA,NA,TRBJ1-6,TRBV15,TGTGCCACCAGCAGAGATGTTCGGGGCAGCGGTAATTCACCCCTCCACTTT,CATSRDVRGSGNSPLHF
NA,NA,TRBJ1-5,TRBV7-8,TGTGCCAGCCGCCCCCGGGGGGGGGCTGGCCAGCCCCAGCATTTT,CASRPRGGAGQPQHF